The T cell receptor (beta chain) described here comes from a study of blood T cell repertoires in COVID-19. In the study overall: Some COVID-19 samples were acute and others convalescent; all came from the United States, Italy and Spain. Sources were T cells, B-cell-depleted T cells, or PBMCs; the material itself was cDNA or gDNA.

The authors' processing: Reference gene primer amplification yielded estimated nucleated cell counts. Method: immunoSEQ multiplex PCR; TCRdb's copy keeps in-frame clones and lacks some. V and J calls and clone size come straight from that table; D and trimming were deduced from the DNA. This table holds 130,000 or so clones, over 80% found once. Those enrolled in Seattle joined during active infection and were followed longitudinally afterward. Germline CDR1 reads SNHLY; CDR2 reads FYNNEI. There are 13 residues in the CDR3. V shed 6 bases and J shed 4 bases, with 11 bases lying between them. This clonotype was sampled from a man aged 30 to 39 with COVID-19, enrolled during active disease. The rearrangement links TRBV2 to TRBJ2-3, with D hard to call. The sequenced sample consisted of peripheral blood. The chain's CDR3 is CASSGDSPDTQYF. CDR3 nucleotides: TGTGCCAGCAGCGGAGATAGCCCAGATACGCAGTATTTT. Together with reference TRBV2 and TRBJ2-3, the CDR3 gives the full variable domain: EPEVTQTPSHQVTQMGQEVILRCVPISNHLYFYWYRQILGQKVEFLVSFYNNEISEKSEIFDDQFSVERPDGSNFTLKIRSTKLEDSAMYFCASSGDSPDTQYFGPGTRLTVL.